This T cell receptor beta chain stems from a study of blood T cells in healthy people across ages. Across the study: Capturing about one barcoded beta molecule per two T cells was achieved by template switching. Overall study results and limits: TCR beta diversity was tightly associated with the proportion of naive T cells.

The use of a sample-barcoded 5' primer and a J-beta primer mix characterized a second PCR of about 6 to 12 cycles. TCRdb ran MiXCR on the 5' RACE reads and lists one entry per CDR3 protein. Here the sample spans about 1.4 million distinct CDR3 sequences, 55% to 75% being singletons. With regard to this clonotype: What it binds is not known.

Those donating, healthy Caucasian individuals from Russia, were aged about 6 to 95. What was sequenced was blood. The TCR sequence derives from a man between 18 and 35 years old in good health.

In DNA form, the CDR3 reads TGTGCCAGCAGCTTAGTCGCGACTAGCGGGGAAGAGACCCAGTACTTC. Translation gives CASSLVATSGEETQYF. This chain connects TRBV7-9 to TRBJ2-5, with 11 positions matching TRBD2. The V segment lost 1 base and the J segment 3 bases; nucleotides outside the gene matches: 4. CDR1 is SEHNR, CDR2 FQNEAQ, per germline (reference sequence). This CDR3 contains 16 residues.